One and the same sample provided the 21 T cell receptor beta chains below, sequenced in a study of T-cell memory formation after mild COVID-19. TCRdb passed the 5' RACE reads through MiXCR, listing each CDR3 protein once. The sample shows 95,000 to 120,000 distinct CDR3 sequences, roughly 19% of them seen only once. Sequencing was carried out using PBMCs or a T cell subset sorted from them (not recorded which). The origin of the receptors is a man younger than 35 who had mild COVID-19 (a few samples of this study predate the infection). Cell type and time point are not known.

This rearrangement joins TRBV3-1 to TRBJ2-4; the D is unclear. V lost 4 bases, J lost 9 bases, and 13 bases lay in between. CDR3 length equals 13 residues. Germline lookup yields CDR1 LGHDT and CDR2 YNNKEL (reference sequence). CDR3 in DNA: TGTGCCAGCAGCCCCTCTGAGATTGGCATTCAGTACTTC. This gives the protein CASSPSEIGIQYF.

J is TRBJ2-7 and V is TRBV12-3 or TRBV12-4; the D is unclear. V lost 4 bases and J 7 bases, leaving 11 bases between the germline ends. The CDR3 loop spans 12 amino acids. In nucleotides, the CDR3 is TGTGCCAGCAGTTCGTCCGGCTGGGAGCAGTACTTC. It yields the protein CASSSSGWEQYF.

This chain links TRBV5-5 with TRBJ1-2; TRBD1 might be the D (5 bases). V was cut by 0 bases and J by 4 bases, with 10 bases left in between. The CDR3 runs 14 residues. Germline-derived CDR1 and CDR2 are SGHKS and YYEKEE (reference sequence). In DNA, the CDR3 is TGTGCCAGCAGCTTGGCTGGGACGGTCTATGGCTACACCTTC. Its translation: CASSLAGTVYGYTF. Full variable domain (remainder filled in from reference TRBV5-5 and TRBJ1-2): DAGVTQSPTHLIKTRGQQVTLRCSPISGHKSVSWYQQVLGQGPQFIFQYYEKEERGRGNFPDRFSARQFPNYSSELNVNALLLGDSALYLCASSLAGTVYGYTFGSGTRLTVV.

This clonotype was counted ten times or more. This chain connects TRBV7-2 to TRBJ2-3; TRBD1 might be the D (6 bases). Trimming cost V 3 bases and J 4 bases, with 8 bases left between them. CDR3 size: 13 residues. Germline values: CDR1 SGHTA, CDR2 FQGNSA. The CDR3 sequence is CASSFRGADTQYF. The CDR3 DNA reads TGTGCCAGCAGCTTCAGGGGCGCAGATACGCAGTATTTT.

This clonotype was picked up a small number of times. The chain has TRBV7-2 and TRBJ2-6; D uncertain. The CDR3 contains 13 residues. The V gene's germline CDR1 is SGHTA and CDR2 FQGNSA. Trimming stripped 5 bases from V and 3 bases from J, with 5 bases between. The DNA of the CDR3 is TGTGCCAGCAGCGGGTATGGGGCCAACGTCCTGACTTTC. Its translation: CASSGYGANVLTF. Together with reference TRBV7-2 and TRBJ2-6, the CDR3 gives the full variable domain: GAGVSQSPSNKVTEKGKDVELRCDPISGHTALYWYRQSLGQGLEFLIYFQGNSAPDKSGLPSDRFSAERTGGSVSTLTIQRTQQEDSAVYLCASSGYGANVLTFGAGSRLTVL.

The V and J genes are TRBV12-3 or TRBV12-4 and TRBJ2-2, with D unresolved. The CDR3 is 14 residues long. V gave up 6 bases and J gave up 0 bases, with 8 bases separating them. DNA for the CDR3: TGTGCCAGCAGCCCCAATGCGAACACCGGGGAGCTGTTTTTT. It translates to CASSPNANTGELFF.

Only a few counts were recorded for this clonotype. The chain recombines TRBV7-7 with TRBJ2-3, with 11 nucleotides matching TRBD2. Per germline, CDR1 SSHAT and CDR2 FNYEAQ (reference sequence). The CDR3 has 16 residues. V dropped 4 bases and J dropped 1; count of bases not matched to a gene: 4. CDR3 sequence (DNA): TGTGCCAGCAGCTCTAGCGGGGGGCCGGGCACAGATACGCAGTATTTT. It encodes CASSSSGGPGTDTQYF.

V is TRBV20-1 and J is TRBJ1-2, with TRBD1 identical over 7 bases. From germline, CDR1 is DFQATT and CDR2 SNEGSKA (reference sequence). V lost 3 bases to trimming and J lost 3 bases; unmatched junction nucleotides: 10. CDR3 length equals 15 residues. This CDR3 reads CSASVLRGQDYGYTF. CDR3 DNA: TGCAGTGCTAGCGTTTTGAGGGGGCAGGACTATGGCTACACCTTC.

The chain couples TRBV6-5 to TRBJ2-5; no clear D. This CDR3 has 12 amino acids. Germline V CDR1 and CDR2: MNHEY, SVGAGI. V shed 6 bases and J shed 8 bases, with 13 bases lying between them. CDR3 region: CASRASQDTQYF. CDR3 nucleotides: TGTGCCAGCAGAGCTTCTCAGGATACCCAGTACTTC.

This clonotype has a handful of counts. The CDR3 sequence is CATSNRAYIQETQYF. CDR3 sequence (DNA): TGTGCCACCAGCAACAGGGCCTACATCCAAGAGACCCAGTACTTC. The V gene is TRBV24-1, the J gene TRBJ2-5; D is possibly TRBD1 (6 bases). The CDR3 spans 15 residues. Trimming left V 7 bases short and J 1 base short, with 15 bases between. The germline gives CDR1 KGHDR, CDR2 SFDVKD.

CDR3 amino acids: CASGQGLAGVYNEQFF. Written as DNA, the CDR3 is TGTGCTAGTGGTCAGGGACTAGCGGGAGTATACAATGAGCAGTTCTTC. The rearrangement links TRBV12-5 to TRBJ2-1, with 14 bases matching TRBD2. The germline V gene encodes CDR1 LGHNT and CDR2 FRNRAP. Trimming took 5 bases from V and 4 from J; bases not matched to a gene: 4. CDR3 length: 16 amino acids.

This clonotype was found a few times. The rearrangement links TRBV9 to TRBJ1-2; D possibly corresponds to TRBD1 (5 bases). CDR1 and CDR2 from the germline V gene are SGDLS and YYNGEE. V gave up 0 bases and J gave up 5 bases, with 14 bases separating them. CDR3 length equals 15 residues. CDR3 nucleotide sequence: TGTGCCAGCAGCGTAGCGGGGACTCCCTTTTATGGCTACACCTTC. Translated: CASSVAGTPFYGYTF.

The V gene is TRBV7-9, the J gene TRBJ1-4; maybe TRBD1 (5 bases). From germline, CDR1 is SEHNR and CDR2 FQNEAQ (reference sequence). The CDR3 length is 16 residues. V was shortened by 1 base and J by 5 bases, with 14 bases between the two germline ends. The chain's CDR3 is CASSLVGRAGNEKLFF. The CDR3 nucleotides read TGTGCCAGCAGCTTAGTGGGCCGGGCAGGGAATGAAAAACTGTTTTTT.

This clonotype has ten or more counts. The rearrangement uses TRBV11-1 and TRBJ2-5, with a weak D call TRBD2 (5 bases). Germline V gene lookup returns CDR1 SGHAT and CDR2 FQDESV (reference sequence). V was clipped by 4 bases and J by 2 bases, with 11 bases between them. CDR3 length: 14 residues. CDR3 in amino acids: CASSYGLEQETQYF. In nucleotides, the CDR3 is TGTGCCAGCAGCTATGGACTGGAGCAAGAGACCCAGTACTTC.

This clonotype appeared a few times. DNA of the CDR3: TGTGCCAGCACTTGGGACCTCTCAAACTATGGCTACACCTTC. It translates to CASTWDLSNYGYTF. The chain is built from TRBV7-2 and TRBJ1-2; the D gene is possibly TRBD1 (5 bases). The CDR3 runs 14 residues. Trimming took off 7 bases at V and 2 bases at J, with 14 bases between the two ends. Per the germline V gene, CDR1 is SGHTA and CDR2 is FQGNSA.

The genes are TRBV18 and TRBJ2-3, with a tentative D call TRBD1 (5 bases). This CDR3 contains 15 residues. V was cut by 5 bases and J by 2 bases, with 14 bases left in between. The V gene's germline CDR1 is KGHSH and CDR2 LQKENI. This CDR3 is CASSSTDTHTDTQYF. The CDR3 bases are TGTGCCAGCTCATCAACGGACACCCACACAGATACGCAGTATTTT. The full variable domain, rest sourced from reference TRBV18 and TRBJ2-3, is NAGVMQNPRHLVRRRGQEARLRCSPMKGHSHVYWYRQLPEEGLKFMVYLQKENIIDESGMPKERFSAEFPKEGPSILRIQQVVRGDSAAYFCASSSTDTHTDTQYFGPGTRLTVL.

The chain carries TRBV4-1 and TRBJ2-3, with D perhaps TRBD1 (6 bases). Germline assignment: CDR1 MGHRA and CDR2 YSYEKL. The CDR3 runs 17 residues. The V gene lost 0 bases and the J gene lost 4 bases, with 17 bases spanning the gap. The CDR3 loop reads CASSQEVGTSEADTQYF. The CDR3 DNA reads as TGCGCCAGCAGCCAAGAAGTCGGGACATCGGAAGCAGATACGCAGTATTTT.

The chain carries TRBV2 and TRBJ2-1, with D tentatively TRBD1 (5 bases). The V and J ends lost 6 bases and 8 bases respectively, with 17 bases between them. From germline, CDR1 is SNHLY and CDR2 FYNNEI. The length of the CDR3 is 14 residues. The DNA of the CDR3 is TGTGCCAGCAGGGAAAGACAGACTTGGGATGAGCAGTTCTTC. It translates to CASRERQTWDEQFF.

The rearrangement links TRBV5-1 to TRBJ2-5; D ambiguous. V shed 2 bases and J shed 5 bases, with 10 bases lying between them. Germline V gene data show CDR1 as SGHRS and CDR2 as YFSETQ. The CDR3 runs 13 residues. The CDR3 DNA reads as TGCGCCAGCAGCTTTAGACTTGGGGAGACCCAGTACTTC. Its translation is CASSFRLGETQYF.

The chain has TRBV12-3 or TRBV12-4 and TRBJ2-7; 7 positions match TRBD2. Unmatched junction bases numbered 6, after V lost 3 bases and J lost 7 bases. The CDR3 consists of 13 residues. CDR3: CASSLGRASEQYF. CDR3 in DNA: TGTGCCAGCAGTTTGGGGAGGGCGAGTGAGCAGTACTTC.

V usage is TRBV10-3 and J usage is TRBJ2-3; D may match TRBD1 or TRBD2 (6 bases each). CDR1 ENHRY and CDR2 SYGVKD come from the germline V gene. The CDR3 extends over 13 amino acids. Trimming took off 4 bases at V and 6 bases at J, with 11 bases between the two ends. The CDR3 spells CAISGGAADTQYF. CDR3 in DNA: TGTGCCATCAGTGGGGGGGCTGCGGATACGCAGTATTTT.